The text below deals with one TCR beta chain. Its antigen is as yet unknown. The data are from a study of CD8+ T cells in alopecia areata. The study, taken as a whole, reports: For lesional scalp, especially alopecia totalis/universalis, clonality was higher than in normal scalp.

V dropped 0 bases and J dropped 5 bases, with 10 bases sitting between them. There are 13 residues in the CDR3. Germline values: CDR1 SQVTM, CDR2 ANQGSEA. It was cDNA, reverse transcribed from extracted RNA, that served as the sequencing template. The data were produced by immunoSEQ multiplex PCR, yet TCRdb's version contains in-frame clones alone and is incomplete. The table shows roughly 150,000 clones, with 55% occurring only once. The source material was CD4+ T cells sorted from blood. The clonotype was recovered from a human donor in good health. The J gene is TRBJ1-1, the V gene TRBV29-1, with D unclear. DNA for the CDR3: TGCAGCGTTGAAGAGCATTTCGGTACTGAAGCTTTCTTT. Its protein is CSVEEHFGTEAFF.